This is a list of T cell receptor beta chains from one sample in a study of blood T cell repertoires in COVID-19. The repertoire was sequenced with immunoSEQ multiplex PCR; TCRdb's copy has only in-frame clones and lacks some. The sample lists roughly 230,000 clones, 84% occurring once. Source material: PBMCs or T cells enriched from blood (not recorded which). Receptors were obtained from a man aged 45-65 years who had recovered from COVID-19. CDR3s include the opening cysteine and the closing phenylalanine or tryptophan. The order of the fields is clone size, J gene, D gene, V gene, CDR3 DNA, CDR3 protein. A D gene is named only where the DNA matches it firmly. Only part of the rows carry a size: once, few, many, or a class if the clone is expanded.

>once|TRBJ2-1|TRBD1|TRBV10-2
TGCGCCAGCAGTCAGACAGGGGGCGCCGGCAATGAGCAGTTCTTC
CASSQTGGAGNEQFF
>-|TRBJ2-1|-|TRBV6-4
TGTGCCAGCAGTGACCCAGGAAGAGGGGGCAATGAGCAGTTCTTC
CASSDPGRGGNEQFF
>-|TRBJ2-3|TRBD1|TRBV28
TGTGCCAGCAGTTCCGGGACAGGGGATCCTAGTACCATCACAGATACGCAGTATTTT
CASSSGTGDPSTITDTQYF
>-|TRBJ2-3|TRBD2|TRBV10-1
TGCGCCAGCAGTGAGTCCCCCGGGACTAGGGATACGCAGTATTTT
CASSESPGTRDTQYF
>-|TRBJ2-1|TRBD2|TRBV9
TGTGCCAGCAGCGCAATCCTAGCGGGGGGGCATCGTGAGCAGTTCTTC
CASSAILAGGHREQFF
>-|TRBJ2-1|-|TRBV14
TGTGCCAGCAGCCCCGTCGAGGGGACAACCTACAATGAGCAGTTCTTC
CASSPVEGTTYNEQFF
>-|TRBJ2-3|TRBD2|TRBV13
TGTGCCAGCAGCCTCCCTAGCGGTAGCACAGATACGCAGTATTTT
CASSLPSGSTDTQYF
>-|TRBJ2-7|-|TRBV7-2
TGTGCCAGCAGCTTAGCGTTCAGGGGAACCTACGAGCAGTACTTC
CASSLAFRGTYEQYF
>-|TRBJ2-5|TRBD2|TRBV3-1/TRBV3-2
TGTGCCAGCAGCCAAGGGGGGGGTTGGGAGACCCAGTACTTC
CASSQGGGWETQYF
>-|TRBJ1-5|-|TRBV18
TGTGCCAGCTCACCGCAATCGGGGGAACAGCCCCAGCATTTT
CASSPQSGEQPQHF
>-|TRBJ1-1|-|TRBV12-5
TGTGCTAGTGGTTTGGTCCCTGCGGAAGCTTTCTTT
CASGLVPAEAFF
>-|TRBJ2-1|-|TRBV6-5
TGTGCCAGCATGCGGGAACTGTACAATGAGCAGTTCTTC
CASMRELYNEQFF
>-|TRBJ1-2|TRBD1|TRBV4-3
TGCGCCAGCAGCCAAGATGGGACAGTACCCTATGGCTACACCTTC
CASSQDGTVPYGYTF
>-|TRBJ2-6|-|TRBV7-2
TGTGCCAGCAGCTTGGGGGGCTCTGGGGCCAACGTCCTGACTTTC
CASSLGGSGANVLTF
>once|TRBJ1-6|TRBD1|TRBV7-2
TGTGCCAGCGGAATCAGGGGGCAGTCCTCACCCCTCCACTTT
CASGIRGQSSPLHF
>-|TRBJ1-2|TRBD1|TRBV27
TGTGCCAGCAGTTTATGGGACAGTTCAGGCTACACCTTC
CASSLWDSSGYTF
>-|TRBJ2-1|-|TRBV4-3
TGCGCCAGCAGCCAAGGGGGCCTTGGGGTAGAGCAGTTCTTC
CASSQGGLGVEQFF
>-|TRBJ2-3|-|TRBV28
TGTGCCAGCAGTTTGGTATCGAACCTCCAGATGGGCGATACGCAGTATTTT
CASSLVSNLQMGDTQYF
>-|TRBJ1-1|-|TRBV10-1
TGCGCCAGCAGTGAGCAGGGGACACGTGAAGCTTTCTTT
CASSEQGTREAFF
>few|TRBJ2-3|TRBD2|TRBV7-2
TGTGCCAGCAGCTTAGCCGGGACTAGCGGAGATACGCAGTATTTT
CASSLAGTSGDTQYF
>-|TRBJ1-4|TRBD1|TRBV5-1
TGCGCCAGCAGCCGGTGGGACAGGGGAACTAATGAAAAACTGTTTTTT
CASSRWDRGTNEKLFF
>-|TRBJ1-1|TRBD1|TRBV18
TGTGCCAGCTCACCAACCCAGGACAGGGCGCGGAACACTGAAGCTTTCTTT
CASSPTQDRARNTEAFF
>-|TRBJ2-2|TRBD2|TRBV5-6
TGTGCCAGCACCGGAGGGGGGACTAGCTTCGGGGAGCTGTTTTTT
CASTGGGTSFGELFF
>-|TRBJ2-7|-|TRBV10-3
TGTGCCATCACTCCGGACAGCTACGAGCAGTACTTC
CAITPDSYEQYF
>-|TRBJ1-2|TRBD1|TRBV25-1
TGTGCCAGCAGCCTAACCGGGACAGGGATTCCAAACTATGGCTACACCTTC
CASSLTGTGIPNYGYTF
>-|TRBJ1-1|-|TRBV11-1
TGTGCCAGCAGCCACTCTGCTCAGACACCTATTCCTGAAGCTTTCTTT
CASSHSAQTPIPEAFF
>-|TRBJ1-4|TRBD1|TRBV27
TGTGCCAGCAGTTTCTGGGACAGGGGGAGGGAAAAACTGTTTTTT
CASSFWDRGREKLFF
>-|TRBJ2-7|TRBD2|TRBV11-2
TGTGCCAGCAGCACCTGGACTAGCGGGGGAGGGGGAGAGCAGTACTTC
CASSTWTSGGGGEQYF
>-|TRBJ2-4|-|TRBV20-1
TGCAGTGCTAGCCGAGACATTCAGTACTTC
CSASRDIQYF
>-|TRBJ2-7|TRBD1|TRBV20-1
TGCAGTGCTGGGGACAGCTACGAGCAGTACTTC
CSAGDSYEQYF
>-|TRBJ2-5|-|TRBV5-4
TGTGCCAGCAGCTTGGATGGCGATCGGGGGGAGACCCAGTACTTC
CASSLDGDRGETQYF
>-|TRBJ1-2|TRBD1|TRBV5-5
TGTGCCAGCAGCTTGGAGCAGGGGGCGAACTATGGCTACACCTTC
CASSLEQGANYGYTF
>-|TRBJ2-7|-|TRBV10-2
TGCGCCAGCAGTGAGTCAGCTAGCGTCTACGAGCAGTACTTC
CASSESASVYEQYF
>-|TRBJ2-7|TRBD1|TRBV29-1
TGCAGCGTTGTAATCGGAGGACAGGGTGGCGAGCAGTACTTC
CSVVIGGQGGEQYF
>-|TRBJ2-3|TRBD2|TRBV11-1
TGTGCCAGCAGCCCCGAGCGGGGGGGCACAGATACGCAGTATTTT
CASSPERGGTDTQYF
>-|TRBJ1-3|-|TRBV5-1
TGCGCCAGCAGCTTGGGGTCTACTTATGGAAACACCATATATTTT
CASSLGSTYGNTIYF
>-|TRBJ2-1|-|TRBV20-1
TGCAGTGCTAGTGATAGCGGAGGAGCTTACAATGAGCAGTTCTTC
CSASDSGGAYNEQFF
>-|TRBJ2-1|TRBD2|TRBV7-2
TGTGCCAGCAGCTCGGGACTAGCGGTAACCAATGAGCAGTTCTTC
CASSSGLAVTNEQFF
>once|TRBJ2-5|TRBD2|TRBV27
TGTGCCAGCAGTTTATATGTGGGAGGCGGGAGGGAGACCCAGTACTTC
CASSLYVGGGRETQYF
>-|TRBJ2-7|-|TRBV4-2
TGTGCCAGCAGCCAAGAAGCCGTCCACGAGCAGTACTTC
CASSQEAVHEQYF
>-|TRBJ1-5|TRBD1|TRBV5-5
TGTGCCAGCAGCATACAGGGGGTAGAGCAGCCCCAGCATTTT
CASSIQGVEQPQHF
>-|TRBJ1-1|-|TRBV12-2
TGTGCAAGTCGCTTAGCGTTCTGCTTCTCTTGGGACAGGACCACTGAAGCTTTCTTT
CASRLAFCFSWDRTTEAFF
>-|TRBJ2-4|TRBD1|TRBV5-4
TGTGCCAGCAGCTTGACAGGGGGCATTCAGTACTTC
CASSLTGGIQYF
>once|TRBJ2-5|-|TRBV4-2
TGTGCCAGCAGCCAAGTCAGGGGAGGGGTCCAAGAGACCCAGTACTTC
CASSQVRGGVQETQYF
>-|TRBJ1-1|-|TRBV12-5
TGTGCTACTACTCAGGGGAAGGACACTGAAGCTTTCTTT
CATTQGKDTEAFF
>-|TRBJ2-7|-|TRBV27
TGTGCCAGCAGTTTATCACAGGGTGTCTACGAGCAGTACTTC
CASSLSQGVYEQYF
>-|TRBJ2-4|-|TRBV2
TGTGCCAGCAGCGACTACAGGGGGGGGGTCGCCAAAAACATTCAGTACTTC
CASSDYRGGVAKNIQYF
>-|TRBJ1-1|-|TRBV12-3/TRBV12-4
TGTGCCAGCAGTTGGGGGCTGAACACTGAAGCTTTCTTT
CASSWGLNTEAFF
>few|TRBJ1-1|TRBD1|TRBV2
TGTGTCATGACAGGGGTAAGAGCTTTCTTT
CVMTGVRAFF
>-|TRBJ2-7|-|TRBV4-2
TGTGCCAGCAGCCAGGCCGCAGGGGTATCCTCCTACGAGCAGTACTTC
CASSQAAGVSSYEQYF
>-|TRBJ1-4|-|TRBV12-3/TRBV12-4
TGTGCCAGCAGTTTCGGAGGTGAAAAACTGTTTTTT
CASSFGGEKLFF
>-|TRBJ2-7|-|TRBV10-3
TGTGCCATCAGTGTGGGGGCCGGTAAGAGGGGCGAGCAGTACTTC
CAISVGAGKRGEQYF
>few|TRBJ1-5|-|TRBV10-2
TGCGCCAGCAGTGAGATTCAGGGGACCCAGCCCCAGCATTTT
CASSEIQGTQPQHF